The 21 T cell receptor beta chains below all came from one sample that was sequenced in a study of PD-1 blockade in classical Hodgkin lymphoma. Produced via immunoSEQ multiplex PCR; TCRdb's table is partial and in-frame only. This sample has approximately 100,000 clones, with around nine tenths found just once. Exposure to brentuximab vedotin varied, and each patient had relapsed following autologous stem cell transplantation. The specimen comprised peripheral blood mononuclear cells (PBMCs), sampled before the second cycle of nivolumab. The source is a human donor with classical Hodgkin lymphoma.

This clone was counted a few times. The genes are TRBV19 and TRBJ1-6, with TRBD1 identical over 9 bases. J lost 10 bases, V lost 4 bases, and 5 bases had no gene match. The CDR3 covers 14 residues. Germline V lookup: CDR1 LNHDA, CDR2 SQIVND (reference sequence). The CDR3 bases are TGTGCCAGTAGTACGGACAGGGGAAGGTCACCCCTCCACTTT. Protein sequence: CASSTDRGRSPLHF.

This clone was recorded once. The V gene is TRBV19, the J gene TRBJ2-3; no firm D call. The ends were cut back, 3 bases at V and 6 bases at J, with 7 bases in the middle. The CDR3 is made up of 12 amino acids. Germline V gene lookup returns CDR1 LNHDA and CDR2 SQIVND (reference sequence). CDR3 residues: CASSMASDTQYF. The CDR3 bases are TGTGCCAGTAGTATGGCCTCCGATACGCAGTATTTT.

The chain carries TRBV7-6 and TRBJ1-3; D is undetermined. The CDR3 covers 14 residues. Germline V CDR1 and CDR2: SGHVS, FNYEAQ. The V gene lost 1 base and the J gene lost 2 bases, with 6 bases spanning the gap. CDR3 residues: CASSLEATGNTIYF. The DNA of the CDR3 is TGTGCCAGCAGCTTAGAGGCCACTGGAAACACCATATATTTT.

The chain couples TRBV5-4 to TRBJ2-5; 8 bases align to TRBD2. V was pared by 4 bases and J by 2 bases, with 10 bases of the junction left unmatched. Germline assignment: CDR1 SGHNT and CDR2 YYREEE (reference sequence). The CDR3 is made up of 16 amino acids. The CDR3 is CASSTGLVRAQETQYF. The CDR3 DNA follows: TGTGCCAGCAGCACGGGACTAGTTAGAGCTCAAGAGACCCAGTACTTC.

This chain uses TRBV4-2 with TRBJ2-7, with TRBD2 as a possible D gene (5 bases). The CDR3 sequence is 15 residues long. V was cut by 4 bases and J by 0 bases, with 13 bases left in between. The germline CDR1 and CDR2 sequences are LGHNA and YNFKEQ. CDR3: CASSPSETSSYEQYF. CDR3 nucleotides: TGTGCCAGCAGCCCTTCGGAAACTAGCTCCTACGAGCAGTACTTC.

V and J are TRBV15 and TRBJ1-2; D call uncertain. The CDR3 covers 15 residues. The V end lost 0 bases, the J end lost 1 base, and 9 bases lay between the germline ends. Germline CDR1 LNHNV, CDR2 YYDKDF (reference sequence). The CDR3 loop reads CATSRDFRINYGYTF. The CDR3 bases are TGTGCCACCAGCAGAGATTTCAGGATTAACTATGGCTACACCTTC.

As for this clone: The sample contains more than one DNA sequence encoding this CDR3. The chain has TRBV9 and TRBJ1-1; a weak D match, TRBD1 (5 bases). The V gene lost 2 bases and the J gene lost 4 bases, with 9 bases spanning the gap. The CDR3 runs 13 residues. The germline V gene encodes CDR1 SGDLS and CDR2 YYNGEE. The CDR3 sequence: CASSVGGLTEAFF. Here the CDR3 DNA reads TGTGCCAGCAGCGTGGGGGGACTCACTGAAGCTTTCTTT.

V is TRBV11-2 and J is TRBJ2-3, with D perhaps matching TRBD1 (5 bases). From germline, CDR1 is SGHAT and CDR2 FQNNGV. This CDR3 contains 16 residues. Trimming took off 2 bases at V and 2 bases at J, with 14 bases between the two ends. The CDR3: CASSLKVTESTDTQYF. CDR3 DNA sequence: TGTGCCAGCAGCTTAAAGGTGACAGAGTCCACAGATACGCAGTATTTT.

V gene TRBV30 combines with J gene TRBJ2-7; the match to TRBD2 covers 7 bases. The CDR3 is made up of 13 amino acids. Germline CDR1 is GTSNPN and CDR2 is SVGIG (reference sequence). V lost 5 bases and J lost 0; bases outside the gene matches: 4. CDR3 sequence: CAWGGGNSYEQYF. Here the CDR3 DNA reads TGTGCCTGGGGCGGGGGAAACTCCTACGAGCAGTACTTC.

The V gene is TRBV25-1, the J gene TRBJ2-5; D possibly matches TRBD1 or TRBD2 (6 bases each). The V end was cut by 4 bases, the J end by 1 base, with 10 bases between. Germline V gives CDR1 MGHDK, CDR2 SYGVNS. The CDR3 has 14 residues. This chain's CDR3 is CASSAGAAQETQYF. The CDR3 DNA sequence: TGTGCCAGCAGTGCGGGGGCTGCCCAAGAGACCCAGTACTTC.

This rearrangement joins TRBV30 to TRBJ2-6; 7 bases are shared with TRBD2. The CDR3 covers 21 residues. The J segment lost 2 bases and the V segment lost 4 bases, leaving 23 bases of the junction unmatched. Looked up from germline, CDR1 is GTSNPN and CDR2 is SVGIG (reference sequence). The CDR3 protein is CAWNSLGDYTIGVTGANVLTF. As DNA, the CDR3 is TGTGCCTGGAATTCACTGGGGGACTATACCATCGGGGTAACTGGGGCCAACGTCCTGACTTTC.

The V call is TRBV6-4, the J call TRBJ1-4, with unresolved D. This CDR3 has 14 residues. V gave up 4 bases and J gave up 8 bases, with 14 bases separating them. CDR1 MRHNA and CDR2 SNTAGT come from the germline V gene. The CDR3 DNA reads as TGTGCCAGCAGTGCCACCCACGGTGGAGAAAAACTGTTTTTT. The encoded protein is CASSATHGGEKLFF.

V gene TRBV15 combines with J gene TRBJ2-7; the D gene could be TRBD1 or TRBD2 (5 bases each). The CDR3 loop spans 16 amino acids. Trimming removed 0 bases from V and 4 bases from J, with 16 bases in between. CDR1 and CDR2 (germline): LNHNV, YYDKDF (reference sequence). The CDR3 sequence is CATSRDLATGAYEQYF. CDR3 DNA: TGTGCCACCAGCAGAGATCTGGCAACCGGGGCTTACGAGCAGTACTTC. Full variable domain (outside the CDR3, taken from reference TRBV15 and TRBJ2-7): DAMVIQNPRYQVTQFGKPVTLSCSQTLNHNVMYWYQQKSSQAPKLLFHYYDKDFNNEADTPDNFQSRRPNTSFCFLDIRSPGLGDTAMYLCATSRDLATGAYEQYFGPGTRLTVT.

The chain employs TRBV4-1 and TRBJ1-4; a possible D gene is TRBD1 (5 bases). V was trimmed by 1 base and J by 7 bases, leaving 16 bases between them. Germline CDR1 MGHRA, CDR2 YSYEKL. The CDR3 spans 16 residues. CDR3 residues: CASSQGSGWEGEKLFF. For the CDR3, the DNA is TGCGCCAGCAGCCAAGGATCAGGGTGGGAAGGTGAAAAACTGTTTTTT.

The chain has TRBV30 and TRBJ1-1; D unresolved. CDR3 length: 15 amino acids. The germline V gene has CDR1 GTSNPN and CDR2 SVGIG (reference sequence). V was trimmed by 4 bases and J by 0 bases, leaving 15 bases between them. The CDR3 is CAWKDGSPLNTEAFF. The CDR3 nucleotides read TGTGCCTGGAAGGACGGATCGCCCCTGAACACTGAAGCTTTCTTT.

The chain combines TRBV30 with TRBJ2-5; D call uncertain. The V gene lost 2 bases and the J gene lost 2 bases, with 6 bases spanning the gap. Germline V CDR1 and CDR2: GTSNPN, SVGIG (reference sequence). The CDR3 consists of 12 residues. The CDR3: CAWSKEQETQYF. DNA of the CDR3: TGTGCCTGGAGTAAAGAACAAGAGACCCAGTACTTC.

The chain combines TRBV7-9 with TRBJ2-7, with 7 bases that match TRBD1. The V and J ends lost 5 bases and 2 bases, in that order; junction bases with no gene match: 15. Germline V gene sequence: CDR1 SEHNR, CDR2 FQNEAQ (reference sequence). The CDR3 covers 17 residues. DNA for the CDR3: TGTGCCAGCAGCATCATACCTACCGACAGGGCTACCTACGAGCAGTACTTC. This encodes CASSIIPTDRATYEQYF.

This chain connects TRBV18 to TRBJ1-3; the D gene is possibly TRBD1 (5 bases). The germline CDR1 and CDR2 sequences are KGHSH and LQKENI. Trimming took 3 bases from V and 3 from J, leaving 9 bases between them. There are 14 residues in the CDR3. The CDR3 reads CASSPQGSGNTIYF. The CDR3 DNA reads as TGTGCCAGCTCACCTCAGGGTAGTGGAAACACCATATATTTT.

The chain recombines TRBV7-6 with TRBJ1-3, with D perhaps TRBD1 (5 bases). The CDR3 is made up of 16 amino acids. Germline V lookup: CDR1 SGHVS, CDR2 FNYEAQ. Trimming shortened V by 3 bases and J by 4 bases, and 16 bases separated the two germline ends. The CDR3 DNA is TGTGCCAGCAGCTTGCAGGGTTCGATAGAGGGAAACACCATATATTTT. This gives the protein CASSLQGSIEGNTIYF.

This sequence joins TRBV2 and TRBJ1-1; TRBD1 agrees at 9 bases. Germline CDR1 SNHLY, CDR2 FYNNEI. V was pared by 5 bases and J by 11 bases, with 6 bases of the junction left unmatched. CDR3 size: 12 residues. The CDR3, as DNA: TGTGCCAGCAGTAGGACAGGGGCTGGGGCTTTCTTT. As protein: CASSRTGAGAFF. The whole variable domain, remainder taken from reference TRBV2 and TRBJ1-1, is EPEVTQTPSHQVTQMGQEVILRCVPISNHLYFYWYRQILGQKVEFLVSFYNNEISEKSEIFDDQFSVERPDGSNFTLKIRSTKLEDSAMYFCASSRTGAGAFFGQGTRLTVV.

There are a few counts of this clone. The rearrangement joins TRBV28 to TRBJ1-2; 7 bases match TRBD1. This CDR3 is built from 14 residues. The V and J ends lost 6 bases and 7 bases, in that order; junction bases with no gene match: 11. CDR1 and CDR2 from the germline V gene are MDHEN and SYDVKM. The chain's CDR3 is CASSTGATGIGYTF. CDR3 DNA sequence: TGTGCCAGCAGCACAGGGGCAACGGGGATTGGCTACACCTTC.